A selection of T cell receptor beta chains follows, all from one sample in a study of shared clonotypes between healthy human individuals. The table came from immunoSEQ multiplex PCR; TCRdb's copy has only in-frame clones and leaves some out. The sample has 450,000 to 550,000 clones, 75% to 85% seen once. The sample was PBMCs. These receptors were taken from a woman between 35 and 50 years old in good health. Some clones in this sample may be carry-over from other donors' samples. Both conserved end residues are part of each CDR3. The D gene is left open where the match is weak. A row's size may be missing; if present it is once, few, many or a size class.

abundance | d_gene | j_gene | v_gene | CDR3nt | CDR3aa
NA | NA | TRBJ2-1 | TRBV28 | TGTGCCAGCAGTGCTCGGGATCGCGCGGGAAATGAGCAGTTCTTC | CASSARDRAGNEQFF
NA | NA | TRBJ1-6 | TRBV5-1 | TGCGCCAGCTCAGCGGACAGTAATTCACCCCTCCACTTT | CASSADSNSPLHF
NA | NA | TRBJ1-1 | TRBV30 | TGTGCCTGGAGTGTAAGGGGGGGGGACCGGAACACTGAAGCTTTCTTT | CAWSVRGGDRNTEAFF
NA | TRBD2 | TRBJ2-7 | TRBV4-1 | TGCGCCAGCAGCCACATCGGACTAGCGGGAGTCTACGAGCAGTACTTC | CASSHIGLAGVYEQYF
NA | NA | TRBJ1-5 | TRBV15 | TGTGCCACCAGCAGAGACCATGAGCCCCAGCATTTT | CATSRDHEPQHF
NA | TRBD1 | TRBJ2-7 | TRBV19 | TGTGCCAGTAGTATAGGGACAGGGTGGACTGAGCAGTACTTC | CASSIGTGWTEQYF
NA | NA | TRBJ2-1 | TRBV7-7 | TGTGCCAGCAGCTTAGCGCTTGGGACTTACAATGAGCAGTTCTTC | CASSLALGTYNEQFF
NA | NA | TRBJ1-1 | TRBV5-1 | TGCGCCAGCAGCCTGGGGACGGCGAACACTGAAGCTTTCTTT | CASSLGTANTEAFF
NA | TRBD2 | TRBJ2-1 | TRBV18 | TGTGCCAGCTCACCAGGAGCGGGAGGGAGGAATGAGCAGTTCTTC | CASSPGAGGRNEQFF
NA | TRBD2 | TRBJ2-5 | TRBV5-5 | TGTGCCAGCAGCTTGGGACTAGCGAGGGAGACCCAGTACTTC | CASSLGLARETQYF
NA | NA | TRBJ1-2 | TRBV4-1 | TGCGCCAGCAGCCAGGACCGAAGCTATGGCTACACCTTC | CASSQDRSYGYTF
NA | TRBD1 | TRBJ1-6 | TRBV2 | TGTGCCAGCAGCGGGACAGGGATGGGCTCACCCCTCCACTTT | CASSGTGMGSPLHF
once | TRBD2 | TRBJ2-3 | TRBV27 | TGTGCCAGCAGTTATGGTAGCGGGGAAAGCACAGATACGCAGTATTTT | CASSYGSGESTDTQYF
few | NA | TRBJ1-1 | TRBV27 | TGTGCCAGCAGTTCAATTATCTCCTGGGGGACTGAAGCTTTCTTT | CASSSIISWGTEAFF
NA | NA | TRBJ2-7 | TRBV7-9 | TGTGCCAGCAGCCCTAGCTCCTACGAGCAGTACTTC | CASSPSSYEQYF
NA | NA | TRBJ2-4 | TRBV28 | TGTGCCAGCAGTTTGAGGGAAAACATTCAGTACTTC | CASSLRENIQYF
once | NA | TRBJ2-1 | TRBV18 | TGTGCCAGCTCACTCCTGGAGGGACTTAGCTCCTACAATGAGCAGTTCTTC | CASSLLEGLSSYNEQFF
NA | NA | TRBJ1-5 | TRBV18 | TGTGCCAGCTCACCGACAACAAATCAGCCCCAGCATTTT | CASSPTTNQPQHF
NA | NA | TRBJ1-2 | TRBV28 | TGTGCCAGCAGACACAGGGAGATAGATGGCTACACCTTC | CASRHREIDGYTF
NA | NA | TRBJ2-7 | TRBV18 | TGTGCCAGCTCACCACCCCGGGGGCGGGGAACCTACGAGCAGTACTTC | CASSPPRGRGTYEQYF
NA | NA | TRBJ2-5 | TRBV28 | TGTGCCAGCGGGGAGCGGCCAGAGACCCAGTACTTC | CASGERPETQYF
NA | TRBD1 | TRBJ1-2 | TRBV27 | TGTGCCAGCAGTTCCCGGGACAGGGTTCGGAGGGGCTACACCTTC | CASSSRDRVRRGYTF
NA | TRBD2 | TRBJ2-1 | TRBV6-5 | TGTGCCAGCAGCACCCTAGCGGGAGGGGGGCAGTTCTTC | CASSTLAGGGQFF
once | TRBD1 | TRBJ2-3 | TRBV5-1 | TGCGCCAGCAGCAGCGGACAGGAGACAGATACGCAGTATTTT | CASSSGQETDTQYF
NA | TRBD1 | TRBJ2-3 | TRBV9 | TGTGCCAGCAGCGTAGGGGGAAACAGGGGATACACAGATACGCAGTATTTT | CASSVGGNRGYTDTQYF
NA | TRBD1 | TRBJ2-2 | TRBV7-9 | TGTGCCAGCAGCCCGGGACAGGGGTTTGTCGGGGAGCTGTTTTTT | CASSPGQGFVGELFF
NA | TRBD1 | TRBJ2-1 | TRBV30 | TGTGCCTGTTCCGGGACAGGGTATGAGCAGTTCTTC | CACSGTGYEQFF
NA | NA | TRBJ2-1 | TRBV6-6 | TGTGCCAGCAGGAGTTATAGCGGAGCTTACAATGAGCAGTTCTTC | CASRSYSGAYNEQFF
once | TRBD2 | TRBJ2-5 | TRBV7-7 | TGTGCTAGCAGCTTGGGTTTAGCGGGAGAGACCCAGTACTTC | CASSLGLAGETQYF
NA | TRBD2 | TRBJ2-1 | TRBV6-5 | TGTGCCAGCCTGGCGGGAGGAGCCTACAATGAGCAGTTCTTC | CASLAGGAYNEQFF
NA | NA | TRBJ2-7 | TRBV10-1 | TGCGCCAGCAGGGAACAGGGAGGGGTCTCCTACGAGCAGTACTTC | CASREQGGVSYEQYF